The T cell receptor (beta chain) described here comes from a study of blood T cell repertoires in COVID-19. For the study at large: Sources were T cells, B-cell-depleted T cells, or PBMCs; the material itself was cDNA or gDNA.

Per the study methods: Nucleated cell number was recorded as an estimate derived from reference gene primer amplification. Profiled with immunoSEQ multiplex PCR; TCRdb holds only in-frame clones, not every one. V, J and clone size derive from that table, while D and trimming were established from the DNA sequence. The sample lists some 200,000 clones; roughly 84% were seen once. The CDR3 sequence is 13 residues long. V was pared by 6 bases and J by 6 bases, with 14 bases between. Sequencing used peripheral blood. The chain couples TRBV12-3 or TRBV12-4 to TRBJ1-1; no clear D. The receptor was derived from a woman aged 60-75 years who had recovered from COVID-19. CDR3 bases: TGTGCCAGCAGGATGGCATTGGGCGCTGAAGCTTTCTTT. Protein product: CASRMALGAEAFF.